Following are 7 T cell receptor beta chains from one sample sequenced in a study of OX40 agonist ivuxolimab in advanced cancers. TCRdb's table, derived via immunoSEQ multiplex PCR, lists solely in-frame clones and lacks some. The sample records 53,000 or so clones, just under 80% being singletons. The specimen comprised CD4+ or CD8+ T cells sorted from blood, sampled in a trial of the OX40 agonist ivuxolimab. Receptors originate from an adult with an advanced solid tumor such as melanoma, head and neck, liver or kidney cancer.

This chain uses TRBV5-4 with TRBJ1-6; a possible D gene is TRBD1 (6 bases). CDR1 and CDR2 from the germline V gene are SGHNT and YYREEE (reference sequence). Trimming removed 4 bases from V and 9 bases from J, with 14 bases in between. This CDR3 comprises 14 residues. In DNA, the CDR3 is TGTGCCAGCAGCCGGGACAAATGGACTTCACCCCTCCACTTT. Its translation is CASSRDKWTSPLHF.

The chain employs TRBV29-1 and TRBJ1-1; D gene uncertain. The V and J ends lost 4 bases and 5 bases respectively, with 11 bases between them. CDR3 size: 12 residues. Germline CDR1 and CDR2: SQVTM and ANQGSEA. CDR3 sequence reads: CSVVQATTEAFF. The CDR3, as DNA: TGCAGCGTTGTCCAAGCGACAACTGAAGCTTTCTTT. Filled out from reference TRBV29-1 and TRBJ1-1, the complete variable domain reads SAVISQKPSRDICQRGTSLTIQCQVDSQVTMMFWYRQQPGQSLTLIATANQGSEATYESGFVIDKFPISRPNLTFSTLTVSNMSPEDSSIYLCSVVQATTEAFFGQGTRLTVV.

This sequence joins TRBV7-9 and TRBJ1-4; D is ambiguous. The germline V and J ends were trimmed by 5 bases and 8 bases, with 18 bases remaining between them. Germline V lookup: CDR1 SEHNR, CDR2 FQNEAQ (reference sequence). There are 15 residues in the CDR3. This CDR3 is CASSRDTDRGEKLFF. CDR3 nucleotides: TGTGCCAGCAGCCGGGATACGGATCGAGGCGAAAAACTGTTTTTT.

The V call is TRBV5-1, the J call TRBJ2-5; D remains ambiguous. The germline gives CDR1 SGHRS, CDR2 YFSETQ. Trimming cost V 2 bases and J 5 bases, with 22 bases left between them. The CDR3 runs to 17 residues. The CDR3 coding sequence is TGCGCCAGCAGCTTTCCCCCGAGCGTATACCACAAGGAGACCCAGTACTTC. It codes for CASSFPPSVYHKETQYF.

The chain uses TRBV6-5 and TRBJ1-1; weak D call: TRBD1 (5 bases). CDR1 is MNHEY, CDR2 SVGAGI, per germline. V lost 3 bases and J 10 bases, leaving 18 bases between the germline ends. The length of the CDR3 is 14 residues. The CDR3 DNA sequence: TGTGCCAGCAGTTATTTTAGCCCGGCTCAGGGAGCTTTCTTT. It codes for CASSYFSPAQGAFF.

The chain recombines TRBV4-1 with TRBJ2-3, with D perhaps given as TRBD1 or TRBD2 (7 bases each). The CDR3 extends over 17 amino acids. The germline CDR1 and CDR2 sequences are MGHRA and YSYEKL. V was shortened by 4 bases and J by 5 bases, with 22 bases between the two germline ends. CDR3 region: CASSRSRQGSGLDTQYF. CDR3 bases: TGCGCCAGCAGCCGATCCCGACAGGGTAGCGGGTTAGATACGCAGTATTTT.

The CDR3 reads CASSQDNLPGVYGYTF. CDR3 nucleotides: TGCGCCAGCAGCCAAGATAATTTACCGGGGGTCTATGGCTACACCTTC. V is TRBV5-1 and J is TRBJ1-2, with D possibly being TRBD1 (5 bases). V lost 4 bases and J 4 bases, leaving 20 bases between the germline ends. The CDR3 has 16 amino acids. From germline, CDR1 is SGHRS and CDR2 YFSETQ.